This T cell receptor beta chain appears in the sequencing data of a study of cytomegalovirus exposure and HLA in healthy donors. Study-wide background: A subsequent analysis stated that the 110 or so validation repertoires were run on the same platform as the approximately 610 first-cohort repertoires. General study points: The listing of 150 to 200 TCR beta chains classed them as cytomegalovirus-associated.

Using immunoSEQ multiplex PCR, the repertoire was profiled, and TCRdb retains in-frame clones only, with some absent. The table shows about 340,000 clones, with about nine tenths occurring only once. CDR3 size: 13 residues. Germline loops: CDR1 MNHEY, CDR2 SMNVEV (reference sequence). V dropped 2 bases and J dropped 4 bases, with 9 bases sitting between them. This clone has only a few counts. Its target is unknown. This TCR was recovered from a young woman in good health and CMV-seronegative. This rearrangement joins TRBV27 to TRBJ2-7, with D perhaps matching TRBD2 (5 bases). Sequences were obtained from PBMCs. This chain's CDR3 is CASSLRGRYEQYF. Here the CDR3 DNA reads TGTGCCAGCAGTTTACGGGGTAGGTACGAGCAGTACTTC.